This is a list of T cell receptor beta chains from one sample in a study of cytomegalovirus exposure and HLA in healthy donors. Libraries were prepared by immunoSEQ multiplex PCR; TCRdb keeps only in-frame clonotypes and omits some of them. The sample shows 200,000 or so clones, more than 65% of them seen only once. Sequencing was done on a sample of PBMCs. Receptor source: a man between 18 and 35 years old in good health and CMV-seronegative. CDR3s include the opening cysteine and the closing phenylalanine or tryptophan. Each record gives: V gene, J gene, clone size, CDR3 length, D gene, CDR3 protein, CDR3 DNA. The D gene is left open where the match is weak. Size is omitted from some rows. Given values are once, few, many or a class for expanded clones.

TRBV5-8,TRBJ2-7,-,13,-,CASSLNRVYEQYF,TGTGCCAGCAGCTTAAACAGGGTTTACGAGCAGTACTTC
TRBV9,TRBJ2-7,once,16,TRBD1,CASSPSWTGGGYEQYF,TGTGCCAGCAGCCCGAGCTGGACAGGGGGGGGTTACGAGCAGTACTTC
TRBV27,TRBJ1-1,-,12,TRBD1,CAIRTGGTEAFF,TGTGCCATACGGACAGGGGGCACTGAAGCTTTCTTT
TRBV5-1,TRBJ2-2,-,15,-,CASSLDRVNTGELFF,TGCGCCAGCAGCTTGGACAGGGTGAACACCGGGGAGCTGTTTTTT
TRBV6-5,TRBJ1-3,-,13,-,CASRQNNGNTIYF,TGTGCCAGCAGACAGAACAACGGAAACACCATATATTTT
TRBV28,TRBJ1-3,-,14,-,CASSFGHTGNTIYF,TGTGCCAGCAGTTTCGGACATACTGGAAACACCATATATTTT
TRBV6-1,TRBJ2-3,few,15,-,CASRGFTSRTDTQYF,TGTGCCAGCAGAGGGTTTACTAGCAGGACAGATACGCAGTATTTT
TRBV28,TRBJ2-7,-,13,-,CASTLRGLYEQYF,TGTGCCAGCACACTACGAGGATTGTACGAGCAGTACTTC
TRBV30,TRBJ1-2,-,13,-,CAWRKAGLRGYTF,TGTGCCTGGAGAAAGGCAGGGCTCCGTGGCTACACCTTC
TRBV7-3,TRBJ2-3,-,14,-,CASSTLGVPDTQYF,TGTGCCAGCAGTACCTTAGGGGTGCCAGATACGCAGTATTTT
TRBV9,TRBJ2-5,-,15,TRBD2,CASSVELASGETQYF,TGTGCCAGCAGCGTAGAGCTAGCTAGCGGAGAGACCCAGTACTTC
TRBV7-8,TRBJ1-1,-,13,-,CASSLDGGIVAFF,TGTGCCAGCAGCTTAGACGGGGGAATAGTGGCTTTCTTT
TRBV7-7,TRBJ1-1,-,13,-,CASSFSENTEAFF,TGTGCTAGCAGCTTTTCAGAGAACACTGAAGCTTTCTTT
TRBV5-1,TRBJ2-1,few,14,TRBD2,CASTASGGYNEQFF,TGCGCCAGCACCGCTAGCGGGGGATACAATGAGCAGTTCTTC
TRBV28,TRBJ2-1,once,13,-,CASSLGTPYEQFF,TGTGCCAGCAGCCTTGGGACTCCCTATGAGCAGTTCTTC
TRBV5-1,TRBJ1-1,-,15,-,CASSLVSQGATEAFF,TGCGCCAGCAGCTTGGTGTCACAGGGAGCCACTGAAGCTTTCTTT
TRBV5-1,TRBJ2-2,-,15,TRBD2,CASSLTTSGTGELFF,TGCGCCAGCAGCTTGACGACTAGCGGAACCGGGGAGCTGTTTTTT
TRBV5-6,TRBJ2-5,-,17,TRBD2,CASSLPQASGIRETQYF,TGTGCCAGCAGCTTGCCCCAGGCTAGCGGGATCCGGGAGACCCAGTACTTC
TRBV6-5,TRBJ1-5,once,14,-,CASSPRGYNQPQHF,TGTGCCAGCAGTCCGCGGGGATATAATCAGCCCCAGCATTTT
TRBV6-1,TRBJ1-5,once,13,-,CAAIDSSNQPQHF,TGTGCCGCGATAGACAGTAGCAATCAGCCCCAGCATTTT
TRBV15,TRBJ2-1,-,15,-,CATSRDGGSYNEQFF,TGTGCCACCAGCAGAGACGGGGGATCCTACAATGAGCAGTTCTTC
TRBV28,TRBJ1-2,-,15,-,CASSIHTGPAYGYTF,TGTGCCAGCAGTATCCACACAGGGCCTGCCTATGGCTACACCTTC
TRBV2,TRBJ2-2,-,16,TRBD2,CASRKGAGINTGELFF,TGTGCCAGCAGGAAGGGAGCGGGGATAAACACCGGGGAGCTGTTTTTT
TRBV27,TRBJ2-2,-,14,-,CASSFNHRVGELFF,TGTGCCAGCAGTTTCAATCACAGGGTTGGGGAGCTGTTTTTT
TRBV28,TRBJ2-1,-,16,-,CASTRSWGTNYNEQFF,TGTGCCAGCACCCGTTCCTGGGGGACAAACTACAATGAGCAGTTCTTC
TRBV18,TRBJ2-1,-,11,-,CASSQEDEQFF,TGTGCCAGCTCACAAGAGGATGAGCAGTTCTTC
TRBV5-1,TRBJ1-4,-,15,-,CASSSGGGYHEKLFF,TGCGCCAGCAGCTCCGGGGGTGGTTATCATGAAAAACTGTTTTTT
TRBV10-2,TRBJ2-7,few,15,TRBD2,CASRGATSESYEQYF,TGCGCCAGCAGGGGGGCGACTAGCGAATCCTACGAGCAGTACTTC
TRBV28,TRBJ2-7,-,15,TRBD2,CASSLPLSGSYEQYF,TGTGCCAGCAGTTTACCCCTCAGCGGGAGCTACGAGCAGTACTTC
TRBV9,TRBJ2-1,-,16,TRBD2,CASSVGLAGPGNEQFF,TGTGCCAGCAGCGTGGGACTAGCGGGGCCAGGGAATGAGCAGTTCTTC
TRBV7-9,TRBJ2-3,-,13,TRBD2,CATRGLAGDTQYF,TGTGCCACCAGGGGACTAGCTGGAGATACGCAGTATTTT
TRBV4-1,TRBJ2-7,-,16,TRBD2,CASSFSPQGGSYEQYF,TGCGCCAGCAGCTTTTCACCCCAGGGAGGGTCCTACGAGCAGTACTTC
TRBV11-2,TRBJ1-1,-,18,TRBD1,CASSLDLTPGQTNTEAFF,TGTGCCAGCAGCTTAGATCTAACCCCGGGACAGACGAACACTGAAGCTTTCTTT
TRBV5-4,TRBJ2-7,-,14,TRBD1,CASSPDRGQNEQYF,TGTGCCAGCAGCCCTGACAGGGGGCAAAACGAGCAGTACTTC
TRBV7-9,TRBJ2-1,-,14,-,CASSRLLINNEQFF,TGTGCCAGCAGTAGACTCCTTATAAACAATGAGCAGTTCTTC
TRBV2,TRBJ2-7,few,16,TRBD1,CASNENRDRVSYEQYF,TGTGCCAGCAACGAAAACCGGGACAGGGTGTCCTACGAGCAGTACTTC
TRBV12-5,TRBJ1-6,-,17,TRBD1,CASGSGQGTGYNSPLHF,TGTGCTAGTGGATCGGGACAGGGGACAGGGTATAATTCACCCCTCCACTTT